One T cell receptor (beta chain) is described in this entry. The source of the sample is a study of blood T cell repertoires in COVID-19. Generated by immunoSEQ multiplex PCR, the TCRdb table keeps only in-frame clones and is missing some. The sample has roughly 120,000 clones, 80% seen once. The length of the CDR3 is 17 residues. V was trimmed by 0 bases and J by 5 bases, leaving 16 bases between them. The V gene's germline CDR1 is MGHRA and CDR2 YSYEKL. This TCR was recovered from a human donor in a cohort sampled during active or convalescent COVID-19. The rearrangement joins TRBV4-1 to TRBJ2-2, with TRBD2 as a possible D gene (6 bases). Sample: peripheral blood. Here the CDR3 reads CASSQEAGPRGTGELFF. The CDR3 bases are TGCGCCAGCAGCCAAGAGGCAGGACCTCGGGGGACCGGGGAGCTGTTTTTT.